These T cell receptor beta chains were read from a single sample in a study of cytomegalovirus exposure and HLA in healthy donors. Some clones are missing from TCRdb's copy, which holds only in-frame ones; the method was immunoSEQ multiplex PCR. Its clone listing holds roughly 30,000 clones. Sample: PBMCs. Receptors were obtained from a woman in her thirties or forties in good health and CMV-seropositive. Both conserved end residues are part of each CDR3. The D gene is left open where the match is weak.

v_call,j_call,d_call,cdr3_nt,cdr3_aa
TRBV27,TRBJ2-1,NA,TGTGCCAGCAGTCACCAGGGGGAGGCTGACAATGAGCAGTTCTTC,CASSHQGEADNEQFF
TRBV5-1,TRBJ2-7,TRBD2,TGCGCCAGCAGCTTGGGGGAAAGGGAGGGCTACGAGCAGTACTTC,CASSLGEREGYEQYF
TRBV9,TRBJ1-1,NA,TGTGCCAGCAGCGTAGGCGGGGCCAACACTGAAGCTTTCTTT,CASSVGGANTEAFF
TRBV4-3,TRBJ2-3,TRBD2,TGCGCCAGCAGCCGGGGGGTAGCGGGAGTAACAGATACGCAGTATTTT,CASSRGVAGVTDTQYF
TRBV2,TRBJ2-7,TRBD1,TGTGCCAGCAGCCTCGGGGGACAGGGATACGAGCAGTACTTC,CASSLGGQGYEQYF
TRBV18,TRBJ2-3,TRBD2,TGTGCCAGCTCACCCAGGACTAGCGGGATTCGGGCAGATACGCAGTATTTT,CASSPRTSGIRADTQYF
TRBV4-3,TRBJ1-1,NA,TGCGCCAGCAGCCAAGATGGCGGGACGGAGATAGAAGCTTTCTTT,CASSQDGGTEIEAFF
TRBV29-1,TRBJ2-7,TRBD1,TGCAGCGTTGCGGGGTACAGGGGGCGGTTGGACGAGCAGTACTTC,CSVAGYRGRLDEQYF
TRBV5-1,TRBJ1-1,TRBD1,TGCGCCAGCAGCTTGGAGGGGGCAATTGCAAACACTGAAGCTTTCTTT,CASSLEGAIANTEAFF
TRBV7-2,TRBJ2-1,TRBD1,TGTGCCAGCAGGACGGGACAGTCCTCCGACAATGAGCAGTTCTTC,CASRTGQSSDNEQFF
TRBV4-3,TRBJ1-2,TRBD1,TGCGCCAGCAGCTTCGACAGGGGAGTCTATGGCTACACCTTC,CASSFDRGVYGYTF
TRBV18,TRBJ1-2,TRBD1,TGTGCCAGCTCACCCCCTACGGCAGGGGGCGTCTATGGCTACACCTTC,CASSPPTAGGVYGYTF
TRBV7-6,TRBJ1-5,TRBD1,TGTGCCAGCAGCCTTGGGACAGGGAAGCTGAGCCAGCCCCAGCATTTT,CASSLGTGKLSQPQHF
TRBV28,TRBJ1-2,TRBD1,TGTGCCAGCAGGGACAGGGAAGGGGATGGCTACACCTTC,CASRDREGDGYTF
TRBV4-1,TRBJ2-3,NA,TGCGCCAGCAGCCAAGATCACCGGGCTAGCGCCGGGGGTACGCAGTATTTT,CASSQDHRASAGGTQYF
TRBV5-1,TRBJ2-1,NA,TGCGCCAGCAGCTTTCAGGGGAGGGATGAGCAGTTCTTC,CASSFQGRDEQFF
TRBV18,TRBJ2-7,NA,TGTGCCAGCTCACCGTCTAGCGACTACGAGCAGTACTTC,CASSPSSDYEQYF
TRBV7-3,TRBJ1-2,TRBD1,TGTGCCAGCAGCTTAACCGGACAGGGGGGCTATGGCTACACCTTC,CASSLTGQGGYGYTF
TRBV2,TRBJ1-1,NA,TGTGCCAGCAGTGAATTCAGGGGTGGGATGAACACTGAAGCTTTCTTT,CASSEFRGGMNTEAFF
TRBV4-2,TRBJ2-5,TRBD1,TGTGCCAGCAGCCAAGCAACAGGGGGCGTAGAGACCCAGTACTTC,CASSQATGGVETQYF
TRBV7-9,TRBJ2-5,NA,TGTGCCAGCAGCCAAGAGGGAGAGACCCAGTACTTC,CASSQEGETQYF
TRBV6-5,TRBJ2-3,TRBD1,TGTGCCAGCAGTTACTCTCGGGACAGCCTCACAGATACGCAGTATTTT,CASSYSRDSLTDTQYF
TRBV4-2,TRBJ2-4,TRBD2,TGTGCCAGCAGCTGGGGACTAGCGGGATTTTCGGCCAAAAACATTCAGTACTTC,CASSWGLAGFSAKNIQYF
TRBV6-6,TRBJ1-2,NA,TGTGCCAGCAGTTACCCGAACGGGGGTGGCTACACCTTC,CASSYPNGGGYTF
TRBV7-9,TRBJ2-3,TRBD2,TGTGCCAGCAGCTTGGTAGCGGGAGGGCCAGATACGCAGTATTTT,CASSLVAGGPDTQYF
TRBV5-1,TRBJ1-2,NA,TGCGCCAGCAGCCTGGGACTTAACTATGGCTACACCTTC,CASSLGLNYGYTF
TRBV11-2,TRBJ2-7,TRBD2,TGTGCCAGCAGCTTGGGGGGAGGGCTCTACGAGCAGTACTTC,CASSLGGGLYEQYF
TRBV10-3,TRBJ2-7,TRBD1,TGTGCCATTTCCACAGGGGGAGGATACGAGCAGTACTTC,CAISTGGGYEQYF
TRBV7-2,TRBJ2-1,TRBD2,TGTGCCAGCAGCCTAGGGACTAGCTCAGGGTACAATGAGCAGTTCTTC,CASSLGTSSGYNEQFF
TRBV30,TRBJ2-3,TRBD2,TGTGCCTGGAGTGTAGGGTCCACCGGGGGGACGCAGTATTTT,CAWSVGSTGGTQYF
TRBV27,TRBJ1-2,NA,TGTGCCAGCAGGGAAGAAGGGGCATCGAAGGGCTACACCTTC,CASREEGASKGYTF
TRBV13,TRBJ2-1,NA,TGTGCCAGCAGCTCCCAAAGAGGTTCCCATGAGCAGTTCTTC,CASSSQRGSHEQFF
TRBV28,TRBJ1-2,TRBD1,TGTGCCAGCAGTTTCACCAGGGGGCTGGGCTACACCTTC,CASSFTRGLGYTF
TRBV4-2,TRBJ2-6,TRBD2,TGTGCCAGCAGCCAAGATCGGGGGGCTGGGGCCAACGTCCTGACTTTC,CASSQDRGAGANVLTF
TRBV6-5,TRBJ2-7,NA,TGTGCCAGCAGTCACAGGGACGTAGGGGAGCAGTACTTC,CASSHRDVGEQYF
TRBV19,TRBJ1-5,TRBD1,TGTGCCAGTAGTCGGACAGGGGGTATTGCGCCCCAGCATTTT,CASSRTGGIAPQHF